These 5 T cell receptor beta chains originate from one sample sequenced in a study of beta chain features in type 1 diabetes. Isolated RNA was reverse transcribed in full, so expressed TCRB transcripts were sequenced. Measured with immunoSEQ multiplex PCR; TCRdb has only the in-frame clones, and not every one. The data contain some 100,000 clones, 40% of them seen just once; the ten biggest clones take up approximately 0.065%. The specimen sequenced was stem cell memory CD4+ T cells from blood. The receptors originated from a woman aged 18-29 years in good health.

The chain joins TRBV4-1 to TRBJ2-7; 9 nucleotides line up with TRBD1. This CDR3 is 16 amino acids long. Germline assignment: CDR1 MGHRA and CDR2 YSYEKL. V gave up 4 bases and J gave up 7 bases; unmatched junction bases: 14. Here the CDR3 DNA reads TGCGCCAGCAGCCCCCGAGGGGACAGGGTTGAAGGTGAGCAGTACTTC. Protein product: CASSPRGDRVEGEQYF.

The rearrangement uses TRBV5-5 and TRBJ2-1; weak D call: TRBD1 (5 bases). Germline assignment: CDR1 SGHKS and CDR2 YYEKEE (reference sequence). V lost 1 base, J lost 6 bases, and 17 bases lay in between. This CDR3 has 16 residues. The CDR3 sequence is CASSLLGQGSRNEQFF. For the CDR3, the DNA is TGTGCCAGCAGCTTGCTAGGCCAGGGCAGTCGCAATGAGCAGTTCTTC.

The J gene is TRBJ2-7, the V gene TRBV5-1; the match to TRBD2 covers 11 bases. This CDR3 comprises 15 residues. The V segment lost 1 base and the J segment 5 bases; nucleotides outside the gene matches: 5. Germline assignment: CDR1 SGHRS and CDR2 YFSETQ. The CDR3 is CASSLTSGRTNEQYF. CDR3 nucleotide sequence: TGCGCCAGCAGCTTGACTAGCGGGAGAACCAACGAGCAGTACTTC.

In its sample, this clone was seen a few times. The chain carries TRBV28 and TRBJ2-4, with TRBD1 matching 10 bases. Germline V gives CDR1 MDHEN, CDR2 SYDVKM. This CDR3 spans 14 amino acids. V shed 8 bases and J 11 bases; nucleotides not matched to a gene: 12. The CDR3 loop reads CASGRRQGAGVQYF. CDR3 bases: TGTGCCAGCGGTCGGCGACAGGGGGCGGGGGTTCAGTACTTC.

The chain combines TRBV9 with TRBJ2-1; 9 nucleotides align to TRBD2. Losses at the gene ends were 0 bases for V and 8 bases for J; bases not matched to a gene: 6. From germline, CDR1 is SGDLS and CDR2 YYNGEE. The CDR3 sequence is 15 residues long. This CDR3 reads CASSVVAGGMDEQFF. CDR3 bases: TGTGCCAGCAGCGTAGTGGCGGGAGGGATGGATGAGCAGTTCTTC.